These 6 T cell receptor beta chains came from one sample sequenced in a study of cytomegalovirus exposure and HLA in healthy donors. PCR primers comprised 60 Vbeta and 13 Jbeta primers. The method was immunoSEQ multiplex PCR; TCRdb's version includes in-frame clones alone and lacks a portion of them. The sample records over 150,000 clones, 65% to 75% being singletons. The sample consisted of PBMCs. These TCRs come from a man younger than 45 in good health and CMV-seropositive.

The chain is built from TRBV7-6 and TRBJ2-5; D perhaps matches TRBD1 (6 bases). Germline CDR1 SGHVS, CDR2 FNYEAQ. This CDR3 contains 17 residues. Deletions cut 3 bases from V and 3 bases from J, with 20 bases between. In DNA form, the CDR3 reads TGTGCCAGCAGCTTGAGCGCTCTGGAGGACAGCGAAGAGACCCAGTACTTC. This gives the protein CASSLSALEDSEETQYF.

V is TRBV28 and J is TRBJ1-4; D is unclear. The CDR3 spans 15 residues. Trimming removed 3 bases from V and 8 bases from J, with 16 bases in between. Germline CDR1 is MDHEN and CDR2 is SYDVKM. The CDR3 nucleotides read TGTGCCAGCAGTTTGGGTGGCCGGGTTGGGGAAAAACTGTTTTTT. Translated: CASSLGGRVGEKLFF.

For the CDR3, the DNA is TGTGCCAGCAGCTTAGTCGCCCCCCCACAGGGGGCAGTCGAAAATTCACCCCTCCACTTT. Translated, it gives CASSLVAPPQGAVENSPLHF. The rearrangement links TRBV11-3 to TRBJ1-6, with TRBD1 identical over 9 bases. This CDR3 has 20 amino acids. The germline V gene has CDR1 SGHNT and CDR2 YENEEA. V was clipped by 1 base and J by 7 bases; unmatched bases: 17.

The chain has TRBV18 and TRBJ1-5; a weak D match, TRBD1 (5 bases). V was cut by 5 bases and J by 0 bases, with 11 bases left in between. Germline lookup yields CDR1 KGHSH and CDR2 LQKENI. The CDR3 contains 15 residues. CDR3 bases: TGTGCCAGCTCATCGGCAGGGTATAGCAATCAGCCCCAGCATTTT. It is translated as CASSSAGYSNQPQHF.

This clone came up a few times. The chain employs TRBV25-1 and TRBJ2-7; D gene ambiguous. Germline CDR1 and CDR2: MGHDK and SYGVNS. V lost 4 bases and J lost 7, with 5 bases in between. This CDR3 is built from 10 residues. The CDR3 region has the DNA TGTGCCAGCAGTGCCCGGGAGCAGTACTTC. Its protein product is CASSAREQYF.

The J gene is TRBJ1-2, the V gene TRBV11-2; 7 bases fit TRBD1. CDR3 length equals 14 residues. Germline V gene lookup returns CDR1 SGHAT and CDR2 FQNNGV. V trimming: 5 bases; J trimming: 8 bases; junction bases outside the gene matches: 11. The CDR3 is CASSIRDSPRGYTF. DNA of the CDR3: TGTGCCAGCAGCATCCGGGACAGCCCACGGGGCTACACCTTC.